This entry lists 25 T cell receptor beta chains sequenced from one sample in a study of cytomegalovirus exposure and HLA in healthy donors. The PCR made use of 60 Vbeta and 13 Jbeta primers. Some clones are missing from TCRdb's copy, which holds only in-frame ones; the method was immunoSEQ multiplex PCR. The repertoire table contains roughly 220,000 clones. Sequenced: PBMCs. The source of these receptors is a girl aged 2 to 9 in good health and CMV-seropositive.

CDR3 bases: TGTGCCAGCAGCTTAAGTGGACTAGCTTCTCCCTACGAGCAGTACTTC. Translating it yields CASSLSGLASPYEQYF. This chain connects TRBV7-9 to TRBJ2-7, with 8 bases matching TRBD2. Germline V CDR1 and CDR2: SEHNR, FQNEAQ (reference sequence). V shed 2 bases, J shed 2 bases, and the junction held 8 bases outside the gene matches. This CDR3 has 16 amino acids.

The genes are TRBV7-6 and TRBJ2-1; D might be TRBD2 (6 bases). Between the trimmed V and J ends, which lost 3 bases and 8 bases, there was a span of 14 bases. The length of the CDR3 is 14 residues. Germline V gives CDR1 SGHVS, CDR2 FNYEAQ. CDR3 sequence reads: CASSLSPPGDEQFF. The CDR3 coding sequence is TGTGCCAGCAGCTTGAGTCCCCCGGGGGATGAGCAGTTCTTC.

The chain employs TRBV4-1 and TRBJ2-7, with 11 bases matching TRBD2. This CDR3 has 18 amino acids. Trimming cost V 3 bases and J 2 bases; bases outside gene matches: 12. Germline-derived CDR1 and CDR2 are MGHRA and YSYEKL. CDR3: CASSHRATTSGVPYEQYF. The DNA for the CDR3 is TGCGCCAGCAGCCACCGAGCAACGACTAGCGGGGTACCCTACGAGCAGTACTTC.

V usage is TRBV5-1 and J usage is TRBJ2-7; TRBD1 agrees at 9 bases. CDR3 length: 17 residues. With 1 base clipped from V and 4 bases from J, the junction kept 12 bases outside the gene matches. Germline V gene sequence: CDR1 SGHRS, CDR2 YFSETQ. The CDR3 nucleotides read TGCGCCAGCAGCTTGTCCTGGACAGGGGACGGTCCATACGAGCAGTACTTC. Translated: CASSLSWTGDGPYEQYF.

CDR3 region: CASSEVPQLEQYF. CDR3 DNA sequence: TGTGCCAGCAGTGAAGTCCCCCAACTAGAGCAGTACTTC. The V and J genes are TRBV6-1 and TRBJ2-7; no definite D call. Germline V gene data show CDR1 as MNHNS and CDR2 as SASEGT. V was cut by 1 base and J by 7 bases, with 11 bases left in between. This CDR3 is 13 amino acids long.

The chain employs TRBV27 and TRBJ2-7; 10 bases map to TRBD2. The V segment lost 6 bases and the J segment 4 bases; nucleotides outside the gene matches: 15. The CDR3 sequence is 17 residues long. Germline lookup yields CDR1 MNHEY and CDR2 SMNVEV (reference sequence). CDR3 bases: TGTGCCAGCAGGGGACCCTTGGGTAGCGGGAGGTGGTACGAGCAGTACTTC. It codes for CASRGPLGSGRWYEQYF.

The chain joins TRBV7-6 to TRBJ2-7; 9 bases are a match to TRBD1. The V and J ends lost 1 base and 5 bases, in that order; junction bases with no gene match: 3. CDR1 and CDR2 from the germline V gene are SGHVS and FNYEAQ. The CDR3 is made up of 14 amino acids. As DNA, the CDR3 is TGTGCCAGCAGCTTAGGACAGGGGGTGAACGAGCAGTACTTC. Amino acids: CASSLGQGVNEQYF.

This chain joins TRBV27 and TRBJ2-6, with 11 nucleotides matching TRBD2. This CDR3 is built from 19 residues. Looked up from germline, CDR1 is MNHEY and CDR2 is SMNVEV (reference sequence). The junction had 6 bases not matched to a gene; V was cut back by 0 bases and J by 2 bases. CDR3 amino acids: CASSLSDASGRTGANVLTF. DNA for the CDR3: TGTGCCAGCAGTTTATCGGATGCTAGCGGGAGGACTGGGGCCAACGTCCTGACTTTC. Full variable domain (rest looked up from reference TRBV27 and TRBJ2-6): EAQVTQNPRYLITVTGKKLTVTCSQNMNHEYMSWYRQDPGLGLRQIYYSMNVEVTDKGDVPEGYKVSRKEKRNFPLILESPSPNQTSLYFCASSLSDASGRTGANVLTFGAGSRLTVL.

The chain combines TRBV5-4 with TRBJ1-2; 9 nucleotides match TRBD1. Germline trimming cut 4 bases from V and 6 bases from J; bases unmatched to any gene: 4. The CDR3 length is 13 residues. Germline CDR1 SGHNT, CDR2 YYREEE (reference sequence). CDR3 sequence: CASSRGQGDGYTF. The CDR3 nucleotides read TGTGCCAGCAGCCGGGGACAGGGAGATGGCTACACCTTC.

The chain employs TRBV2 and TRBJ1-5; D call uncertain. The CDR3 sequence is 14 residues long. CDR1 SNHLY and CDR2 FYNNEI come from the germline V gene. V lost 3 bases and J 1 base, leaving 7 bases between the germline ends. This CDR3 reads CASSEGVSNQPQHF. The CDR3 nucleotides are TGTGCCAGCAGTGAGGGCGTCAGCAATCAGCCCCAGCATTTT.

This chain uses TRBV27 with TRBJ2-7; 12 positions match TRBD2. The germline V gene has CDR1 MNHEY and CDR2 SMNVEV (reference sequence). There are 14 residues in the CDR3. J gave up 7 bases and V 4 bases, and 5 bases lay outside the gene matches. The chain's CDR3 is CASSWTSGMGEQYF. The CDR3 DNA reads TGTGCCAGCAGTTGGACTAGCGGGATGGGTGAGCAGTACTTC.

The V gene is TRBV29-1, the J gene TRBJ2-7; 7 bases match TRBD2. CDR3 size: 10 residues. Trimming removed 5 bases from V and 6 bases from J; junction bases left unmatched: 1. The germline CDR1 and CDR2 sequences are SQVTM and ANQGSEA. This chain's CDR3 is CSVLAVEQYF. The DNA of the CDR3 is TGCAGCGTTCTAGCGGTCGAGCAGTACTTC.

The chain is built from TRBV27 and TRBJ2-7, with 8 bases aligning to TRBD2. The V gene end was trimmed by 2 bases and the J gene end by 2 bases; junction bases not matched to a gene: 5. The germline CDR1 and CDR2 sequences are MNHEY and SMNVEV (reference sequence). CDR3 size: 15 residues. Here the CDR3 reads CASSLQRGLAYEQYF. The CDR3 DNA reads TGTGCCAGCAGTTTACAGCGGGGGTTAGCCTACGAGCAGTACTTC.

This chain connects TRBV28 to TRBJ2-5; 9 bases align to TRBD1. The J call may be wrong; the DNA end is better matched by TRBJ2-7. Germline assignment: CDR1 MDHEN and CDR2 SYDVKM. The CDR3 contains 18 residues. CDR3 nucleotides: TGTGCCAGCAGTTTACTTCGCTTTAGACAGGGGGTTCAGGGCGAGCAGTACTTC. Translated: CASSLLRFRQGVQGEQYF.

V usage is TRBV27 and J usage is TRBJ2-1; 10 bases fit TRBD2. The CDR3 is 16 residues long. Trimming removed 5 bases from V and 5 bases from J; junction bases left unmatched: 9. Germline V gene data show CDR1 as MNHEY and CDR2 as SMNVEV (reference sequence). The CDR3 reads CASSTHLAGVNNEQFF. The CDR3 region has the DNA TGTGCCAGCAGTACCCACCTAGCGGGAGTTAACAATGAGCAGTTCTTC.

The chain couples TRBV28 to TRBJ1-5, with TRBD1 matching 8 bases. V shed 6 bases, J shed 3 bases, and the junction held 10 bases outside the gene matches. The length of the CDR3 is 16 residues. Germline V gene data show CDR1 as MDHEN and CDR2 as SYDVKM. CDR3 nucleotides: TGTGCCAGCAGGCGCGGACAGGGCAGATCCAATCAGCCCCAGCATTTT. Its translation is CASRRGQGRSNQPQHF.

In regard to this clone: Distinct nucleotide sequences in the sample also encode this CDR3. This chain joins TRBV9 and TRBJ1-1; TRBD1 matches at 9 bases. The CDR3 covers 18 residues. Germline loops: CDR1 SGDLS, CDR2 YYNGEE. With V trimmed by 0 bases and J by 5 bases, 14 bases remained unmatched. The CDR3, as DNA: TGTGCCAGCAGCGTAGCCCCACAGGGGGCAATAGTAGGGACTGAAGCTTTCTTT. Protein: CASSVAPQGAIVGTEAFF.

The chain is built from TRBV10-1 and TRBJ2-5, with a possible D match to TRBD2 (5 bases). The DNA end lines up better with TRBJ2-7; the J call may be wrong. This CDR3 contains 14 residues. Germline loops: CDR1 WNHNN, CDR2 SYGVQD (reference sequence). The CDR3 spells CASSETLEGYEQYF. The DNA for the CDR3 is TGCGCCAGCAGTGAAACCCTCGAGGGTTACGAGCAGTACTTC.

The V and J genes are TRBV5-1 and TRBJ1-5; maybe TRBD1 (5 bases). V gave up 0 bases and J gave up 5 bases, with 9 bases separating them. This CDR3 contains 14 residues. Germline V gives CDR1 SGHRS, CDR2 YFSETQ. The CDR3 DNA is TGCGCCAGCAGCTTGGGCGGGGGGGATCAGCCCCAGCATTTT. It encodes CASSLGGGDQPQHF.

The gene calls are TRBV6-1 and TRBJ2-7; no clear D. This CDR3 is built from 11 residues. In germline, CDR1 is MNHNS, CDR2 SASEGT. V gave up 8 bases and J gave up 0 bases, with 5 bases separating them. The DNA of the CDR3 is TGTGCCAGCGTCTTCTCCTACGAGCAGTACTTC. It encodes CASVFSYEQYF.

V gene TRBV5-1 combines with J gene TRBJ1-4, with D possibly matching TRBD1 (5 bases). Germline CDR1 SGHRS, CDR2 YFSETQ. The CDR3 is made up of 14 amino acids. The germline V and J ends were trimmed by 0 bases and 3 bases, with 6 bases remaining between them. The CDR3 DNA sequence: TGCGCCAGCAGCTTGGACAGGTCTAATGAAAAACTGTTTTTT. Its protein is CASSLDRSNEKLFF.

The chain has TRBV7-6 and TRBJ2-7; 9 nucleotides agree with TRBD1. The CDR3 has 15 amino acids. With V trimmed by 6 bases and J by 2 bases, 8 bases remained unmatched. Germline values: CDR1 SGHVS, CDR2 FNYEAQ. The CDR3 nucleotides read TGTGCCAGCAGACCGACCGGGACAGGGCCCTACGAGCAGTACTTC. Encoded protein: CASRPTGTGPYEQYF.

The CDR3 sequence: CASSVPGTDTQYF. As DNA, the CDR3 is TGTGCCAGTAGTGTACCGGGCACAGATACGCAGTATTTT. The chain combines TRBV19 with TRBJ2-3; D gene uncertain. CDR3 length: 13 residues. Germline assignment: CDR1 LNHDA and CDR2 SQIVND (reference sequence). V was pared by 5 bases and J by 1 base, with 7 bases between. Using reference TRBV19 and TRBJ2-3 for the parts outside the CDR3, the full variable domain is DGGITQSPKYLFRKEGQNVTLSCEQNLNHDAMYWYRQDPGQGLRLIYYSQIVNDFQKGDIAEGYSVSREKKESFPLTVTSAQKNPTAFYLCASSVPGTDTQYFGPGTRLTVL.

The genes are TRBV28 and TRBJ1-1, with 7 positions matching TRBD1. The CDR3 contains 14 residues. Trimming took 8 bases from V and 3 from J; bases not matched to a gene: 9. Per germline, CDR1 MDHEN and CDR2 SYDVKM. The CDR3 bases are TGTGCCAGCGGACTGACAGGGCGAGACACTGAAGCTTTCTTT. This codes for CASGLTGRDTEAFF.

The chain joins TRBV7-6 to TRBJ1-4, with TRBD1 identical over 7 bases. Trimming removed 7 bases from V and 6 bases from J; junction bases left unmatched: 14. This CDR3 has 16 residues. CDR1 and CDR2 (germline): SGHVS, FNYEAQ. CDR3 bases: TGTGCCAGCAAACCAATTCTCGACAGGGAGGATGAAAAACTGTTTTTT. It translates to CASKPILDREDEKLFF.